Below are 20 T cell receptor beta chains sequenced from a single sample in a study of blood T cell repertoires in COVID-19. Assay: immunoSEQ multiplex PCR; the TCRdb copy retains only in-frame clones and omits some. The sample holds 220,000 or so clones, about 88% seen once. The sample consisted of peripheral blood. These receptor sequences come from a woman between 50 and 59 years old with COVID-19, enrolled during active disease.

This rearrangement joins TRBV6-6 to TRBJ1-2; D is ambiguous. Germline CDR1 reads MNHNY; CDR2 reads SVGAGI (reference sequence). The CDR3 loop spans 16 amino acids. V lost 3 bases and J 4 bases, leaving 18 bases between the germline ends. The CDR3 coding sequence is TGTGCCAGCAGTTATTCCGGGCCCGGGGATGGCTATGGCTACACCTTC. Protein sequence: CASSYSGPGDGYGYTF.

The chain has TRBV25-1 and TRBJ2-1; 7 nucleotides line up with TRBD1. Trimming took 6 bases from V and 4 from J; bases not matched to a gene: 0. Germline V gene lookup returns CDR1 MGHDK and CDR2 SYGVNS. The CDR3 consists of 12 residues. CDR3 region: CASRTGYNEQFF. The CDR3 DNA reads as TGTGCCAGCAGGACAGGGTACAATGAGCAGTTCTTC.

This chain uses TRBV7-2 with TRBJ2-3; 9 bases are a match to TRBD2. The germline gives CDR1 SGHTA, CDR2 FQGNSA. V was clipped by 4 bases and J by 5 bases; unmatched bases: 7. The CDR3 is 15 residues long. The CDR3 nucleotides read TGTGCCAGCAGCTCCGGGACTAGCCTCGGAGATACGCAGTATTTT. It yields the protein CASSSGTSLGDTQYF.

For this clone: This sample also contains other DNA sequences that code for the same CDR3. The chain links TRBV7-2 to TRBJ2-7; tentatively, D is TRBD2 (6 bases). The CDR3 is 12 amino acids. Germline CDR1 reads SGHTA; CDR2 reads FQGNSA. V gave up 1 base and J gave up 6 bases, with 7 bases separating them. As DNA, the CDR3 is TGTGCCAGCAGCTTAGACGGGGGCGAGCAGTACTTC. It translates to CASSLDGGEQYF.

The chain couples TRBV11-2 to TRBJ1-5, with TRBD1 matching 7 bases. Per germline, CDR1 SGHAT and CDR2 FQNNGV. V lost 5 bases, J lost 0 bases, and 4 bases stayed unmatched. The CDR3 has 15 residues. CDR3 nucleotide sequence: TGTGCCAGCAGCCAGACAGGGTATAGCAATCAGCCCCAGCATTTT. As protein: CASSQTGYSNQPQHF.

The V and J genes are TRBV30 and TRBJ1-6; maybe TRBD1 (5 bases). CDR1 and CDR2 (germline): GTSNPN, SVGIG (reference sequence). This CDR3 comprises 15 residues. The germline V and J ends were trimmed by 5 bases and 6 bases, with 17 bases remaining between them. The CDR3 DNA reads TGTGCCTGGCAACCCAGGGCAAGCATTAATTCACCCCTCCACTTT. It codes for CAWQPRASINSPLHF.

The V call is TRBV27, the J call TRBJ2-7; D is perhaps TRBD2 (5 bases). Germline loops: CDR1 MNHEY, CDR2 SMNVEV (reference sequence). V dropped 5 bases and J dropped 0 bases, with 14 bases sitting between them. CDR3 size: 15 residues. The DNA for the CDR3 is TGTGCCAGCAGTCTATTGACTGGGAGCTCCTACGAGCAGTACTTC. This translates into CASSLLTGSSYEQYF.

V usage is TRBV11-2 and J usage is TRBJ2-2, with 7 bases that match TRBD1. Germline loops: CDR1 SGHAT, CDR2 FQNNGV. J lost 2 bases, V lost 0 bases, and 6 bases had no gene match. This CDR3 spans 17 amino acids. CDR3 region: CASSLDWTGLNTGELFF. For the CDR3, the DNA is TGTGCCAGCAGCTTAGACTGGACAGGCTTAAACACCGGGGAGCTGTTTTTT.

V and J are TRBV21-1 and TRBJ1-6. TRBV21-1 has pseudogene status. The CDR3 extends over 13 amino acids. CDR3 protein: CASEADSNSPLHF. For the CDR3, the DNA is TGTGCCAGTGAAGCGGATTCTAATTCACCCCTCCACTTT.

This clone has only a few counts. The J gene is TRBJ1-6, the V gene TRBV9; D may be TRBD1 (5 bases). In germline, CDR1 is SGDLS, CDR2 YYNGEE. The V end was cut by 2 bases, the J end by 10 bases, with 19 bases between. This CDR3 has 16 amino acids. CDR3 in amino acids: CASSVQGESGRSPLHF. CDR3 bases: TGTGCCAGCAGCGTTCAAGGGGAGAGCGGGAGATCACCCCTCCACTTT.

The V call is TRBV5-4, the J call TRBJ2-7, with D perhaps TRBD2 (5 bases). V lost 7 bases and J lost 5, with 13 bases in between. This CDR3 comprises 12 residues. CDR1 is SGHNT, CDR2 YYREEE, per germline (reference sequence). CDR3 sequence (DNA): TGTGCCAGCGGTTGGTCGGGGAACGAGCAGTACGTC. Encoded protein: CASGWSGNEQYV.

The CDR3 here is CASSAGQGVQPQHF. Here the CDR3 DNA reads TGTGCCAGCTCAGCGGGACAGGGGGTTCAGCCCCAGCATTTT. The chain couples TRBV18 to TRBJ1-5; 11 bases are shared with TRBD1. J gave up 6 bases and V 5 bases, and 3 bases lay outside the gene matches. Germline V gene sequence: CDR1 KGHSH, CDR2 LQKENI. CDR3 length: 14 amino acids.

This clone was counted between two and nine times. The chain couples TRBV9 to TRBJ1-6; weak D call: TRBD1 (6 bases). The CDR3 spans 15 residues. The germline V gene has CDR1 SGDLS and CDR2 YYNGEE. V lost 4 bases to trimming and J lost 10 bases, with 18 bases between them. The CDR3 region has the DNA TGTGCCAGCAGCATCCGGGGGGCCCAGGGGTCACCCCTCCACTTT. Its protein is CASSIRGAQGSPLHF.

The rearrangement uses TRBV6-1 and TRBJ2-3; TRBD2 agrees at 8 bases. The trim removed 3 bases at V and 2 bases at J, leaving 4 bases unmatched. Germline-derived CDR1 and CDR2 are MNHNS and SASEGT. This CDR3 spans 15 amino acids. The CDR3 region is CASSEWRGVTDTQYF. The CDR3, as DNA: TGTGCCAGCAGTGAGTGGCGGGGGGTCACAGATACGCAGTATTTT.

This chain joins TRBV9 and TRBJ2-2, with 7 bases matching TRBD2. Trimming removed 0 bases from V and 1 base from J; junction bases left unmatched: 3. CDR3 size: 16 residues. Germline CDR1 reads SGDLS; CDR2 reads YYNGEE. In DNA form, the CDR3 reads TGTGCCAGCAGCGTAGGAGCGGGGTGGAACACCGGGGAGCTGTTTTTT. It translates to CASSVGAGWNTGELFF.

The genes are TRBV7-8 and TRBJ1-5; D is perhaps TRBD1 (5 bases). The germline V gene has CDR1 SGHVS and CDR2 FQNEAQ. The CDR3 is 14 amino acids. The V end lost 5 bases, the J end lost 5 bases, and 13 bases lay between the germline ends. In nucleotides, the CDR3 is TGTGCCAGCAGCGGGCGGACAAGGCATCAGCCCCAGCATTTT. It codes for CASSGRTRHQPQHF.

Of note for this clone: The same CDR3 also results from other DNA sequences found in this sample. This chain links TRBV19 with TRBJ2-5; D gene unclear. This CDR3 contains 13 residues. Per the germline V gene, CDR1 is LNHDA and CDR2 is SQIVND (reference sequence). The V end was cut by 2 bases, the J end by 2 bases, with 6 bases between. In DNA form, the CDR3 reads TGTGCCAGTAGTATACGCAGACAAGAGACCCAGTACTTC. Protein: CASSIRRQETQYF.

The gene calls are TRBV7-2 and TRBJ2-2, with D unclear. CDR3 length: 14 residues. Germline V gene sequence: CDR1 SGHTA, CDR2 FQGNSA. Trimming pared 1 base from V and 3 bases from J, leaving 6 bases between. In nucleotides, the CDR3 is TGTGCCAGCAGCTTAGTCCAGTACACCGGGGAGCTGTTTTTT. Amino acid sequence: CASSLVQYTGELFF.

The rearrangement links TRBV6-5 to TRBJ2-5; D is possibly TRBD1 (5 bases). Trimming took off 2 bases at V and 5 bases at J, with 12 bases between the two ends. CDR1 MNHEY and CDR2 SVGAGI come from the germline V gene. CDR3 size: 14 residues. The chain's CDR3 is CASSYGRGSETQYF. As DNA, the CDR3 is TGTGCCAGCAGTTACGGAAGGGGATCGGAGACCCAGTACTTC.

The CDR3 is CASRRDRFTGELFF. DNA of the CDR3: TGTGCCAGCAGGAGGGACAGATTCACCGGGGAGCTGTTTTTT. The chain employs TRBV6-4 and TRBJ2-2, with TRBD1 identical over 7 bases. With 6 bases clipped from V and 4 bases from J, the junction kept 5 bases outside the gene matches. Per germline, CDR1 MRHNA and CDR2 SNTAGT. This CDR3 is built from 14 residues.